Listed here is a single TCR beta chain. Its specificity is not known. The source of the sample is a study of shared clonotypes between healthy human individuals. Germline CDR1 is SGHTA and CDR2 is FQGNSA. This CDR3 has 15 amino acids. Trimming cost V 3 bases and J 2 bases; bases outside gene matches: 6. Study-level points and caveats: Rarefaction demonstrated incomplete sorted-subset sequencing despite large depth.

CD45RO-negative, CCR7-positively selected cells formed the naive CD8 fraction, excluding terminally differentiated effector memory CD45RA+ cells. The run depth of the assay was deep. Clones were sequenced by immunoSEQ multiplex PCR, and TCRdb holds only the in-frame ones, with some missing. The repertoire holds under 2,000,000 clones, with approximately 95% as singletons. The chain is built from TRBV7-2 and TRBJ2-7, with 8 positions matching TRBD1. The TCR comes from a man in his late teens or twenties in good health. The sequencing sample was made of naive CD8+ T cells sorted from blood. DNA for the CDR3: TGTGCCAGCAGCTTTGACGGACAGGGAACCTACGAGCAGTACTTC. It specifies CASSFDGQGTYEQYF.